Listed below are T cell receptor beta chains from one sample, sequenced in a study of blood T cell repertoires in COVID-19. Assay used: immunoSEQ multiplex PCR; TCRdb lists only in-frame clones, some missing. The sample holds 250,000 to 300,000 clones, 75% to 90% seen once. The sample comprised peripheral blood. Receptors were obtained from a woman in her 40s who had recovered from COVID-19. CDR3s include the opening cysteine and the closing phenylalanine or tryptophan. The order of the fields is clone size, D gene, V gene, J gene, CDR3 protein, CDR3 DNA. The D gene is left open where the match is weak. The size of a clone is reported for some rows only, either as once, few or many, or as a class for expanded clones.

clone size: -; D gene: -; V gene: TRBV7-6; J gene: TRBJ2-7; CDR3 protein: CASSGRGSYEQYF; CDR3 DNA: TGTGCCAGCAGCGGACGGGGGTCCTACGAGCAGTACTTC
clone size: -; D gene: -; V gene: TRBV27; J gene: TRBJ2-4; CDR3 protein: CASSNTLRQSKNIQYF; CDR3 DNA: TGTGCCAGCAGCAACACTCTCAGGCAATCCAAAAACATTCAGTACTTC
clone size: few; D gene: -; V gene: TRBV30; J gene: TRBJ1-6; CDR3 protein: CAWNRGTYDSPLHF; CDR3 DNA: TGTGCCTGGAATAGGGGAACATACGATTCACCCCTCCACTTT
clone size: few; D gene: -; V gene: TRBV6-5; J gene: TRBJ1-6; CDR3 protein: CASSYQAGRNSPLHF; CDR3 DNA: TGTGCCAGCAGTTATCAGGCAGGGCGTAATTCACCCCTCCACTTT
clone size: -; D gene: -; V gene: TRBV9; J gene: TRBJ2-1; CDR3 protein: CASSSGWASSPEQFF; CDR3 DNA: TGTGCCAGCAGCAGTGGATGGGCGAGCTCCCCTGAGCAGTTCTTC
clone size: -; D gene: -; V gene: TRBV5-1; J gene: TRBJ1-2; CDR3 protein: CASSTFTDNGYTF; CDR3 DNA: TGCGCCAGCAGCACCTTCACAGATAATGGCTACACCTTC
clone size: -; D gene: -; V gene: TRBV19; J gene: TRBJ2-6; CDR3 protein: CASSIDLSDSSGANVLTF; CDR3 DNA: TGTGCCAGTAGTATAGATCTATCGGACAGCTCTGGGGCCAACGTCCTGACTTTC
clone size: -; D gene: TRBD2; V gene: TRBV9; J gene: TRBJ2-1; CDR3 protein: CASSVTGTTSYNEQFF; CDR3 DNA: TGTGCCAGCAGCGTAACCGGGACTACCTCCTACAATGAGCAGTTCTTC
clone size: -; D gene: TRBD1; V gene: TRBV6-5; J gene: TRBJ1-1; CDR3 protein: CASSYRSTGMNTEAFF; CDR3 DNA: TGTGCCAGCAGTTATCGTTCGACAGGGATGAACACTGAAGCTTTCTTT
clone size: -; D gene: -; V gene: TRBV7-8; J gene: TRBJ1-5; CDR3 protein: CASSLSGATSNQPQHF; CDR3 DNA: TGTGCCAGCAGCTTAAGCGGAGCTACGAGCAATCAGCCCCAGCATTTT
clone size: -; D gene: -; V gene: TRBV19; J gene: TRBJ1-2; CDR3 protein: CASSIEGLAEGYGYTF; CDR3 DNA: TGTGCCAGTAGTATAGAGGGACTGGCGGAAGGCTATGGCTACACCTTC
clone size: -; D gene: TRBD1; V gene: TRBV6-1; J gene: TRBJ2-7; CDR3 protein: CASSEAPPGQEFSYEQYF; CDR3 DNA: TGTGCCAGCAGTGAAGCCCCACCGGGACAGGAATTCTCCTACGAGCAGTACTTC
clone size: -; D gene: TRBD1; V gene: TRBV7-2; J gene: TRBJ1-3; CDR3 protein: CASSFWTGGNTIYF; CDR3 DNA: TGTGCCAGCAGCTTTTGGACAGGGGGCAACACCATATATTTT
clone size: -; D gene: TRBD2; V gene: TRBV7-2; J gene: TRBJ2-5; CDR3 protein: CASSFLAGGETQYF; CDR3 DNA: TGTGCCAGCAGCTTCCTAGCGGGGGGGGAGACCCAGTACTTC
clone size: -; D gene: -; V gene: TRBV11-2; J gene: TRBJ1-1; CDR3 protein: CASSLARGYTEAFF; CDR3 DNA: TGTGCCAGCAGCTTAGCCAGGGGCTACACTGAAGCTTTCTTT
clone size: once; D gene: TRBD1; V gene: TRBV2; J gene: TRBJ1-1; CDR3 protein: CASKYDREGTEAFF; CDR3 DNA: TGTGCCAGCAAGTACGACAGGGAAGGCACTGAAGCTTTCTTT
clone size: -; D gene: -; V gene: TRBV7-9; J gene: TRBJ2-5; CDR3 protein: CASSVRQGQETQYF; CDR3 DNA: TGTGCCAGCAGCGTTAGGCAGGGGCAAGAGACCCAGTACTTC
clone size: -; D gene: TRBD1; V gene: TRBV27; J gene: TRBJ2-5; CDR3 protein: CASRTGAAETQYF; CDR3 DNA: TGTGCCAGCAGGACAGGGGCGGCCGAGACCCAGTACTTC
clone size: -; D gene: -; V gene: TRBV3-1/TRBV3-2; J gene: TRBJ1-2; CDR3 protein: CASTQVGGGSPYGYTF; CDR3 DNA: TGTGCCAGCACCCAAGTAGGGGGGGGCTCACCTTATGGCTACACCTTC
clone size: -; D gene: -; V gene: TRBV7-8; J gene: TRBJ1-6; CDR3 protein: CASSLRVSYNSPLHF; CDR3 DNA: TGTGCCAGCAGCTTACGAGTGTCCTATAATTCACCCCTCCACTTT
clone size: few; D gene: TRBD1; V gene: TRBV15; J gene: TRBJ2-3; CDR3 protein: CATSRDPRDRVFADTQYF; CDR3 DNA: TGTGCCACCAGCAGAGATCCAAGGGACAGGGTATTTGCAGATACGCAGTATTTT
clone size: -; D gene: TRBD1; V gene: TRBV5-4; J gene: TRBJ1-1; CDR3 protein: CASSPGQKMNTEAFF; CDR3 DNA: TGTGCCAGCAGCCCGGGACAGAAGATGAACACTGAAGCTTTCTTT
clone size: -; D gene: -; V gene: TRBV2; J gene: TRBJ2-3; CDR3 protein: CASTREDTQYF; CDR3 DNA: TGTGCCAGCACCCGAGAGGATACGCAGTATTTT
clone size: -; D gene: -; V gene: TRBV7-9; J gene: TRBJ2-7; CDR3 protein: CASSSDSSYEQYF; CDR3 DNA: TGTGCCAGCAGCTCCGACAGCTCCTACGAGCAGTACTTC
clone size: -; D gene: -; V gene: TRBV5-6; J gene: TRBJ1-2; CDR3 protein: CASSMGRGILFGYTF; CDR3 DNA: TGTGCCAGCAGTATGGGGAGAGGTATATTATTTGGCTACACCTTC
clone size: once; D gene: -; V gene: TRBV27; J gene: TRBJ2-3; CDR3 protein: CATRDSPHTQYF; CDR3 DNA: TGTGCCACTCGCGACTCCCCTCATACGCAGTATTTT
clone size: -; D gene: -; V gene: TRBV12-3/TRBV12-4; J gene: TRBJ1-5; CDR3 protein: CASSLREGGPQHF; CDR3 DNA: TGTGCCAGCAGTTTGAGGGAGGGTGGGCCCCAGCATTTT
clone size: -; D gene: TRBD2; V gene: TRBV4-3; J gene: TRBJ2-5; CDR3 protein: CASSQDFSILAGVRETQYF; CDR3 DNA: TGCGCCAGCAGCCAAGATTTTTCTATCCTAGCGGGGGTGCGAGAGACCCAGTACTTC
clone size: -; D gene: TRBD2; V gene: TRBV19; J gene: TRBJ2-1; CDR3 protein: CASSLERGPYNEQFF; CDR3 DNA: TGTGCCAGTAGTTTGGAGCGGGGGCCCTACAATGAGCAGTTCTTC
clone size: -; D gene: TRBD1; V gene: TRBV2; J gene: TRBJ1-2; CDR3 protein: CASRDDRVIYGYTF; CDR3 DNA: TGTGCCAGCAGGGACGACAGGGTCATCTATGGCTACACCTTC
clone size: -; D gene: TRBD1; V gene: TRBV5-4; J gene: TRBJ1-6; CDR3 protein: CASSQFGQGRDSPLHF; CDR3 DNA: TGTGCCAGCAGCCAATTCGGACAGGGAAGGGATTCACCCCTCCACTTT
clone size: -; D gene: -; V gene: TRBV2; J gene: TRBJ1-2; CDR3 protein: CASSDSGGGVYGYTF; CDR3 DNA: TGTGCCAGCAGCGACTCTGGGGGGGGTGTTTATGGCTACACCTTC
clone size: -; D gene: TRBD1; V gene: TRBV3-1/TRBV3-2; J gene: TRBJ1-1; CDR3 protein: CASSAWRGLNTEAFF; CDR3 DNA: TGTGCCAGCAGCGCCTGGAGGGGGCTGAACACTGAAGCTTTCTTT
clone size: -; D gene: -; V gene: TRBV18; J gene: TRBJ1-5; CDR3 protein: CASSPDPPAGREYSNQPQHF; CDR3 DNA: TGTGCCAGCTCACCCGATCCCCCCGCAGGGAGGGAATATAGCAATCAGCCCCAGCATTTT
clone size: few; D gene: -; V gene: TRBV5-1; J gene: TRBJ2-5; CDR3 protein: CASSLAGAAEETQYF; CDR3 DNA: TGCGCCAGCAGCTTGGCAGGGGCCGCCGAAGAGACCCAGTACTTC
clone size: -; D gene: -; V gene: TRBV5-4; J gene: TRBJ1-1; CDR3 protein: CASSLGGDYLEAFF; CDR3 DNA: TGTGCCAGCAGCTTGGGGGGGGACTACTTGGAGGCTTTCTTT
clone size: -; D gene: TRBD1; V gene: TRBV2; J gene: TRBJ1-2; CDR3 protein: CASRRQGLYGYTF; CDR3 DNA: TGTGCCAGCAGACGACAGGGGCTCTATGGCTACACCTTC
clone size: -; D gene: TRBD2; V gene: TRBV6-2/TRBV6-3; J gene: TRBJ2-5; CDR3 protein: CASSYGLAGGPSQETQYF; CDR3 DNA: TGTGCCAGCAGTTACGGCCTAGCGGGGGGCCCTTCCCAAGAGACCCAGTACTTC
clone size: -; D gene: -; V gene: TRBV5-1; J gene: TRBJ2-2; CDR3 protein: CASSQTGRGTGELFF; CDR3 DNA: TGCGCCAGCAGCCAGACGGGTAGGGGCACCGGGGAGCTGTTTTTT
clone size: once; D gene: -; V gene: TRBV7-8; J gene: TRBJ1-1; CDR3 protein: CASSLWATEAFF; CDR3 DNA: TGTGCCAGCAGCCTTTGGGCCACTGAAGCTTTCTTT
clone size: -; D gene: TRBD1; V gene: TRBV15; J gene: TRBJ1-1; CDR3 protein: CATSRGQPEAFF; CDR3 DNA: TGTGCCACCAGCAGGGGACAGCCCGAAGCTTTCTTT
clone size: -; D gene: TRBD1; V gene: TRBV5-1; J gene: TRBJ2-7; CDR3 protein: CASSLSQGAREQYF; CDR3 DNA: TGCGCCAGCAGCTTGAGTCAGGGGGCACGGGAGCAGTACTTC
clone size: few; D gene: -; V gene: TRBV4-1; J gene: TRBJ1-6; CDR3 protein: CASSAGTSPVVDNSPLHF; CDR3 DNA: TGCGCCAGCAGCGCCGGGACATCGCCTGTCGTTGATAATTCACCCCTCCACTTT
clone size: -; D gene: TRBD2; V gene: TRBV6-5; J gene: TRBJ2-7; CDR3 protein: CASSNRPSGSNAQYF; CDR3 DNA: TGTGCCAGCAGTAACCGGCCTAGCGGATCCAATGCGCAGTACTTC
clone size: few; D gene: -; V gene: TRBV30; J gene: TRBJ1-1; CDR3 protein: CAWSVILNTEAFF; CDR3 DNA: TGTGCCTGGAGTGTTATATTGAACACTGAAGCTTTCTTT
clone size: few; D gene: TRBD1; V gene: TRBV30; J gene: TRBJ1-5; CDR3 protein: CAWSKGATNQPQHF; CDR3 DNA: TGTGCCTGGAGCAAGGGGGCTACCAATCAGCCCCAGCATTTT
clone size: -; D gene: TRBD1; V gene: TRBV29-1; J gene: TRBJ2-1; CDR3 protein: CSVEGPLQGKSYNEQFF; CDR3 DNA: TGCAGCGTTGAGGGACCTCTACAGGGGAAGTCCTACAATGAGCAGTTCTTC
clone size: -; D gene: -; V gene: TRBV6-1; J gene: TRBJ2-7; CDR3 protein: CASSELPVSVSSYEQYF; CDR3 DNA: TGTGCCAGCAGTGAACTTCCCGTTTCCGTGAGCTCCTACGAGCAGTACTTC